This T cell receptor beta chain was sequenced in a study of blood T cells in healthy people across ages. About the study: About one barcoded TCR beta cDNA was captured per two T cells. Findings of the study overall: More naive CD4+ cells and higher diversity marked long-lived donors relative to aged donors.

This clonotype was detected many times. Its antigen is not identified. This CDR3 has 15 residues. The germline V gene encodes CDR1 SGHTA and CDR2 FQGNSA. V shed 5 bases and J 4 bases; nucleotides not matched to a gene: 9. For the second PCR, which ran for about 7 to 11 cycles, a sample-barcoded 5' primer and a J-beta primer mix were used. Every cDNA molecule bore a tag from a template-switch adaptor containing 12 random nucleotides. TCRdb analysed the 5' RACE reads with MiXCR anew, one entry per CDR3 protein. There are around 900,000 distinct CDR3 sequences in the sample; around 28% occur only once, and roughly a sixth lies in the top ten. Every donor provided around 9.5 milliliters of peripheral blood.

The sequenced sample consisted of blood. The chain is built from TRBV7-2 and TRBJ2-5, with 8 bases lining up with TRBD1. This sequence was found in a woman older than 75 in good health. In nucleotides, the CDR3 is TGTGCCAGCAGCCCACGGACAGGGACGAGAGAGACCCAGTACTTC. Translated, it gives CASSPRTGTRETQYF. Supplemented by reference TRBV7-2 and TRBJ2-5, the full variable domain reads GAGVSQSPSNKVTEKGKDVELRCDPISGHTALYWYRQSLGQGLEFLIYFQGNSAPDKSGLPSDRFSAERTGGSVSTLTIQRTQQEDSAVYLCASSPRTGTRETQYFGPGTRLLVL.